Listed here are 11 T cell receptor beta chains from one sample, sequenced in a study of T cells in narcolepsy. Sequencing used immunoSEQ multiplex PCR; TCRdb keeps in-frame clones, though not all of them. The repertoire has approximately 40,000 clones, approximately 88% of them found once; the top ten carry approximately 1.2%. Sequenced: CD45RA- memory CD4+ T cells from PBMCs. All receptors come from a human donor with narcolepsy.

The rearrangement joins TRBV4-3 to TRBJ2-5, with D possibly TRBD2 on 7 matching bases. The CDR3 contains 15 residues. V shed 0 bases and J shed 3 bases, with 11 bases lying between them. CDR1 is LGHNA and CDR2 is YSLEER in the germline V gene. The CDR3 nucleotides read TGCGCCAGCAGCCAAGAAGGGGGGGACGAAGAGACCCAGTACTTC. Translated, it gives CASSQEGGDEETQYF.

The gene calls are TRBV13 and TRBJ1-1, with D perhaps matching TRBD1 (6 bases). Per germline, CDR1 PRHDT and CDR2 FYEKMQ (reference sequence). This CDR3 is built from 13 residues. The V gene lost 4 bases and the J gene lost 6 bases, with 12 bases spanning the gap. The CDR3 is CASSSYGGAEAFF. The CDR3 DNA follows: TGTGCCAGCAGCTCTTATGGGGGCGCTGAAGCTTTCTTT. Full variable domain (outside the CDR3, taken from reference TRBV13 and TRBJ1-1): AAGVIQSPRHLIKEKRETATLKCYPIPRHDTVYWYQQGPGQDPQFLISFYEKMQSDKGSIPDRFSAQQFSDYHSELNMSSLELGDSALYFCASSSYGGAEAFFGQGTRLTVV.

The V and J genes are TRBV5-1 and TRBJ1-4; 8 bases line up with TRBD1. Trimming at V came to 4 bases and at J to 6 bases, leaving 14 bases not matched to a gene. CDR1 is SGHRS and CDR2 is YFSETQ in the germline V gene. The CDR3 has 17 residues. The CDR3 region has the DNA TGCGCCAGCAGCCCCACCGCAAGGACAGGGATTGATGAAAAACTGTTTTTT. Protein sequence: CASSPTARTGIDEKLFF.

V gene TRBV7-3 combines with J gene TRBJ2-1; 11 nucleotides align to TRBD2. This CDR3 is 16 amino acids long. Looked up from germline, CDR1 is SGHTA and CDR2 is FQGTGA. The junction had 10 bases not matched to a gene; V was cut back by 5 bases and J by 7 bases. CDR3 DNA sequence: TGTGCCAGCAGCCCCTCCCCGACTAGCGGGGTTAATGAGCAGTTCTTC. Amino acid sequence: CASSPSPTSGVNEQFF.

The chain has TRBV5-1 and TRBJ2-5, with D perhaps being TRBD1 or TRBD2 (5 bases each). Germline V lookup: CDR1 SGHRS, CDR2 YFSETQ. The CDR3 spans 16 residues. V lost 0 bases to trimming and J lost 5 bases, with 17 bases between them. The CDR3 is CASSLVMGEIRETQYF. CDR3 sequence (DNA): TGCGCCAGCAGCTTGGTAATGGGGGAGATCCGGGAGACCCAGTACTTC.

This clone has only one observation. CDR3 sequence reads: CASTGTDLSDTQYF. DNA of the CDR3: TGTGCCAGTACCGGGACAGACCTATCAGATACGCAGTATTTT. The rearrangement uses TRBV9 and TRBJ2-3; 7 bases map to TRBD1. Germline CDR1 and CDR2: SGDLS and YYNGEE. The CDR3 spans 14 residues. V shed 8 bases, J shed 4 bases, and the junction held 10 bases outside the gene matches.

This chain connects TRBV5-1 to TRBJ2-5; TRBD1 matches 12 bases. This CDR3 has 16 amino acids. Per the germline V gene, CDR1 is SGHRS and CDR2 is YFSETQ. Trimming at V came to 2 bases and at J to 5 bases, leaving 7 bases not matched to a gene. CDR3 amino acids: CASSLQGQGAGETQYF. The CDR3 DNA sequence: TGCGCCAGCAGCTTACAGGGACAGGGGGCTGGGGAGACCCAGTACTTC. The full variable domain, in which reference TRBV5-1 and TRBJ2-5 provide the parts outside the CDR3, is KAGVTQTPRYLIKTRGQQVTLSCSPISGHRSVSWYQQTPGQGLQFLFEYFSETQRNKGNFPGRFSGRQFSNSRSEMNVSTLELGDSALYLCASSLQGQGAGETQYFGPGTRLLVL.

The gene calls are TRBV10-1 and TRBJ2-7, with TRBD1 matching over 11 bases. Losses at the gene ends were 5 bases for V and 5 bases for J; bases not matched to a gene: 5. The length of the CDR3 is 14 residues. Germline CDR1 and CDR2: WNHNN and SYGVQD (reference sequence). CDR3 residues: CASSTGQGADEQYF. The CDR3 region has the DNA TGCGCCAGCAGTACCGGACAGGGGGCGGACGAGCAGTACTTC.

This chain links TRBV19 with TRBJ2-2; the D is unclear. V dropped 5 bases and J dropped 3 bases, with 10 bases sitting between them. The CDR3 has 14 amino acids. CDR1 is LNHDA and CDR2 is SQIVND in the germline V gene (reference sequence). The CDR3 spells CASSAGPDTGELFF. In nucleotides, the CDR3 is TGTGCCAGTAGTGCCGGGCCTGACACCGGGGAGCTGTTTTTT. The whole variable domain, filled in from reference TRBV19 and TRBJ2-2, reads DGGITQSPKYLFRKEGQNVTLSCEQNLNHDAMYWYRQDPGQGLRLIYYSQIVNDFQKGDIAEGYSVSREKKESFPLTVTSAQKNPTAFYLCASSAGPDTGELFFGEGSRLTVL.

CDR3 coding DNA: TGTGCCATCAGGGAACCGGGACAGGGGAATGAAAAACTGTTTTTT. Amino acids: CAIREPGQGNEKLFF. The J gene is TRBJ1-4, the V gene TRBV10-3; 10 bases agree with TRBD1. This CDR3 has 15 residues. V gave up 6 bases and J gave up 5 bases; unmatched junction bases: 6. The germline V gene has CDR1 ENHRY and CDR2 SYGVKD.

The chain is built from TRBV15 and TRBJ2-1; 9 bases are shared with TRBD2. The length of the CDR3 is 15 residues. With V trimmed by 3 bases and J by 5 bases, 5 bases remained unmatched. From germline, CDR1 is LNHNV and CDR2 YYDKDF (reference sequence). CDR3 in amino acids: CATSRGGGADNEQFF. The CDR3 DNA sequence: TGTGCCACCAGCAGGGGCGGGGGGGCAGACAATGAGCAGTTCTTC.